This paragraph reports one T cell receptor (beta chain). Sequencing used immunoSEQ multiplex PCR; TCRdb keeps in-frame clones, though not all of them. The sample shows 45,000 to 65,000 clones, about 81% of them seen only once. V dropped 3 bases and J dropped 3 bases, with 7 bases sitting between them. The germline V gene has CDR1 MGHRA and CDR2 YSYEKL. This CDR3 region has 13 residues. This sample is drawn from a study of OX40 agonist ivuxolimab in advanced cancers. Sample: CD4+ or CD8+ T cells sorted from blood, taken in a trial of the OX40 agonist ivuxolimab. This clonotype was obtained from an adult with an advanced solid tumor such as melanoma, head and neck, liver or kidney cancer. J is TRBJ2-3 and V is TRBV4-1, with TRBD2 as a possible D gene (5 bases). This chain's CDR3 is CASSQPGTDTQYF. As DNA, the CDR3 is TGCGCCAGCAGCCAGCCGGGGACAGATACGCAGTATTTT.